The TCR beta chain described here comes from a study of early T cells in non-severe SARS-CoV-2 infection. This clonotype came up many times. CDR1 and CDR2 (germline): SGHAT, FQNNGV. The CDR3 runs to 13 residues. V shed 2 bases and J shed 2 bases, with 6 bases lying between them. Unique molecular identifiers were attached to individual cDNA molecules. MiXCR was run by TCRdb on the 5' RACE reads, yielding one entry per CDR3 protein. The table records 15,000 to 25,000 distinct CDR3 sequences, around 4.2% of them present only once. The TCR comes from an adult who was a healthcare worker with PCR-confirmed SARS-CoV-2 infection or an uninfected control (not recorded which). Sequenced material: whole blood. J is TRBJ2-5 and V is TRBV11-2; unclear D gene. CDR3 DNA sequence: TGTGCCAGCAGCTTATCAGGTCAAGAGACCCAGTACTTC. Encoded protein: CASSLSGQETQYF.